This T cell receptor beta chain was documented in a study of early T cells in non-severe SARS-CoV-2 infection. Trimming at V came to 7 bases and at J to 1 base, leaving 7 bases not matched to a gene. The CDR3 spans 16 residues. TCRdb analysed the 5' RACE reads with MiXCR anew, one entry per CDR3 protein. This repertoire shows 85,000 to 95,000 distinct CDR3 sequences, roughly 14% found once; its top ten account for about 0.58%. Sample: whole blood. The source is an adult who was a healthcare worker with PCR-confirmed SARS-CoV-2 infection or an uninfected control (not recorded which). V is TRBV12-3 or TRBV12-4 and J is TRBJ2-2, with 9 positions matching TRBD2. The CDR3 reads CASTKNSGGNTGELFF. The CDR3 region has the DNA TGTGCCAGCACGAAAAATAGCGGGGGGAACACCGGGGAGCTGTTTTTT.